The entry below gives a single T cell receptor beta chain sequence along with its context. There are 16 residues in the CDR3. CDR1 LNHDA and CDR2 SQIVND come from the germline V gene (reference sequence). Between the trimmed V and J ends, which lost 4 bases and 2 bases, there was a span of 16 bases. This sample is part of a study of blood T cell repertoires in COVID-19. On the study more broadly: T cells, B-cell-depleted T cells, or PBMCs provided the cDNA or gDNA that served as material.

The assay was immunoSEQ multiplex PCR, and TCRdb's table has in-frame clones only and misses some. The sample includes approximately 200,000 clones, roughly 85% of them seen just once. Sequencing input: PBMCs or T cells enriched from blood (not recorded which). This clonotype was sampled from a man in his forties or fifties who had recovered from COVID-19. The chain has TRBV19 and TRBJ2-3, with D perhaps matching TRBD1 (6 bases). The CDR3 loop is CASSTGAGLHTDTQYF. The DNA for the CDR3 is TGTGCCAGTAGTACAGGGGCAGGCCTTCACACAGATACGCAGTATTTT.